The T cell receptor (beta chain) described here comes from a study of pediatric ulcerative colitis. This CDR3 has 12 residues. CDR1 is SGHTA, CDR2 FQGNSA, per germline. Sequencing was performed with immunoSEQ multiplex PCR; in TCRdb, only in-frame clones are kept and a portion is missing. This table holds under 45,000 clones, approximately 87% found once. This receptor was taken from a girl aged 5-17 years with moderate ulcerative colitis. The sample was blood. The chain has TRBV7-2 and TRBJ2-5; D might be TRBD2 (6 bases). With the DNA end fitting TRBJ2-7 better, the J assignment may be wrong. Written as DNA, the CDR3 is TGTGCCAGCCGGGACTCCTCCTACGAGCAGTACTTC. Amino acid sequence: CASRDSSYEQYF.